This T cell receptor beta chain was profiled in a study of CD8 T cells in ankylosing spondylitis. Note on this clonotype: Its antigen is unidentified.

The study's findings and limits: Apparently characteristic of ankylosing spondylitis blood was a TCR beta motif (eight highly homologous variants). Clones that were linked to disease were CD8+ and were relatively rare in peripheral blood.

TCRdb re-called the 5' RACE reads with MiXCR, one entry per CDR3 protein. The profile shows fewer than 500,000 distinct CDR3 sequences, 20% to 25% of them singletons. The CDR3 contains 14 residues. Germline CDR1 and CDR2: SGHRS and YFSETQ. V lost 4 bases to trimming and J lost 7 bases, with 15 bases between them. The chain carries TRBV5-1 and TRBJ2-1, with D possibly being TRBD2 (6 bases). The TCR sequence derives from a male donor with ankylosing spondylitis. Sequencing was done on a sample of blood, either unsorted or a sorted T cell fraction (not recorded which). The CDR3 DNA follows: TGCGCCAGCAGCACATACGGGAGTAGGAATGAGCAGTTCTTC. Its translation: CASSTYGSRNEQFF. Filled out from reference TRBV5-1 and TRBJ2-1, the complete variable domain reads KAGVTQTPRYLIKTRGQQVTLSCSPISGHRSVSWYQQTPGQGLQFLFEYFSETQRNKGNFPGRFSGRQFSNSRSEMNVSTLELGDSALYLCASSTYGSRNEQFFGPGTRLTVL.